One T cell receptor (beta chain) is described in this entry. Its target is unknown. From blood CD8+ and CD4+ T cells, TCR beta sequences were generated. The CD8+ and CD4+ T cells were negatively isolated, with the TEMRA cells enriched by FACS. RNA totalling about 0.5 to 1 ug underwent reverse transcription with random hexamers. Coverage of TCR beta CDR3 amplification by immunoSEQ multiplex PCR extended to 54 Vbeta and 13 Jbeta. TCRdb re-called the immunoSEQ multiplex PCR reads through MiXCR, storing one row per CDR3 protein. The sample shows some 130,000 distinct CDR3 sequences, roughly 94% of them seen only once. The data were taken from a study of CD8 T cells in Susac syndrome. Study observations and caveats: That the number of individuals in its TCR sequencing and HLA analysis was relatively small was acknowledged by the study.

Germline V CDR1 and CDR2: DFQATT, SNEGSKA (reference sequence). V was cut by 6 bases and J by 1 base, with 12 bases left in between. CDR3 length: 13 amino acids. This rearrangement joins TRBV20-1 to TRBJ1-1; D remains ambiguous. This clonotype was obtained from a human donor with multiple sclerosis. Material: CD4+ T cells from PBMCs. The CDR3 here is CSARVIPNTEAFF. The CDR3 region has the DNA TGCAGTGCAAGGGTTATCCCGAACACTGAAGCTTTCTTT.